This TCR beta chain was observed in a study of blood T cell repertoires in COVID-19. Study information: Donors in the United States, Italy and Spain gave samples during acute or convalescent COVID-19.

Trimming stripped 0 bases from V and 4 bases from J, with 12 bases between. This CDR3 region has 15 residues. CDR1 and CDR2 from the germline V gene are MNHEY and SVGAGI. Only one count was recorded for this clone. Under the authors' procedure: Reference gene primers were amplified, and this amplification served to estimate nucleated cell counts. Some clones are missing from TCRdb's copy, which holds only in-frame ones; the method was immunoSEQ multiplex PCR. V and J calls plus clone size are reproduced from that table; the DNA served to infer D and trimming. The sample lists around 300,000 clones, around 89% occurring once. Participants were aged about 18 to 100 years from about two dozen US areas.

The chain combines TRBV6-5 with TRBJ1-1; no clear D. This sequence originates from a woman between 18 and 30 years old with acute COVID-19. Sequenced material: PBMCs or T cells enriched from blood (not recorded which). The CDR3, as DNA: TGTGCCAGCAGTTACTCGGCAGGTGGTATCACTGAAGCTTTCTTT. This codes for CASSYSAGGITEAFF.